This TCR beta chain is from a study of long-term antiretroviral therapy in people with HIV. Across the whole study: Collection dates of the earliest samples fall about a decade before the 2015 immediate-ART recommendation. Study-level results: Diversity remained lower than transplant donor controls, even though it increased after ART. ART adherence was not documented, and neither viral resistance nor therapy changes had any data.

With survey level as its setting, the immunoSEQ assay was v3.0. The assay was immunoSEQ multiplex PCR, and TCRdb's table has in-frame clones only and misses some. The sample lists some 20,000 clones, roughly nine tenths occurring once. In its sample, this clone was seen a few times. Its antigen is as yet unknown. Here the sequenced sample was unsorted PBMCs, taken approximately 4.5 years before starting antiretroviral therapy. The sequence was collected from a woman aged 30 to 39 with HIV.

The CDR3, as DNA: TGTGCCAGCAGCTGGGGACAGGGCGGTGGTGAAGCTTTCTTT. The encoded protein is CASSWGQGGGEAFF. The gene calls are TRBV5-5 and TRBJ1-1, with TRBD1 matching 9 bases. V shed 3 bases, J shed 7 bases, and the junction held 7 bases outside the gene matches. Germline CDR1 and CDR2: SGHKS and YYEKEE (reference sequence). This CDR3 region has 14 residues.